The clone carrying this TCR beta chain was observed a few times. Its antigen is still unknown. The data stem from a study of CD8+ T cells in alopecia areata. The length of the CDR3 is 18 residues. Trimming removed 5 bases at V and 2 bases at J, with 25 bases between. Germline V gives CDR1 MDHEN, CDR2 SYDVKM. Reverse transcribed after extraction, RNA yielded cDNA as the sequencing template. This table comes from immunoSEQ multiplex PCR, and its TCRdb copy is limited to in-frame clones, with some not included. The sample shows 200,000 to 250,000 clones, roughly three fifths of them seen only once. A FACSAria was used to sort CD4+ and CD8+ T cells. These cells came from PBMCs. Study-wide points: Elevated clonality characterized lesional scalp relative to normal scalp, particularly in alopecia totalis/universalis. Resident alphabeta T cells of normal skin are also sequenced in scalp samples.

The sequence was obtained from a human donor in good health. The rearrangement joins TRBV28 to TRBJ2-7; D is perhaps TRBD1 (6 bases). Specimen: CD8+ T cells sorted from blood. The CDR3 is CASSPTAPWDILTYEQYF. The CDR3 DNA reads TGTGCCAGCAGTCCCACCGCCCCCTGGGACATTCTCACCTACGAGCAGTACTTC.